These 22 T cell receptor beta chains originate from one sample sequenced in a study of control samples from healthy donors and cancer patients. Clones were sequenced by immunoSEQ multiplex PCR, and TCRdb holds only the in-frame ones, with some missing. The sample has around 120,000 clones; around 87% are singletons. Sequences were obtained from blood. The origin of the receptors is a man aged 60 to 75 in good health.

This chain uses TRBV28 with TRBJ1-2; 9 positions agree with TRBD1. Germline values: CDR1 MDHEN, CDR2 SYDVKM. The CDR3 spans 11 residues. The CDR3 region is CGTGVNYGYTF. The CDR3 DNA is TGTGGGACAGGGGTGAACTATGGCTACACCTTC.

J is TRBJ2-7 and V is TRBV28; a possible D gene is TRBD2 (6 bases). V lost 5 bases to trimming and J lost 1 base, with 12 bases between them. Germline V gene data show CDR1 as MDHEN and CDR2 as SYDVKM. This CDR3 has 14 amino acids. The CDR3 protein is CASSSWDFSYEQYF. CDR3 nucleotides: TGTGCCAGCAGTAGCTGGGACTTTTCCTACGAGCAGTACTTC.

The rearrangement uses TRBV29-1 and TRBJ2-3; no clear D gene. Germline CDR1 is SQVTM and CDR2 is ANQGSEA. CDR3 length equals 12 residues. V gave up 5 bases and J gave up 3 bases, with 9 bases separating them. Written as DNA, the CDR3 is TGCAGCGTTCAACGTTCTACAGATACGCAGTATTTT. Protein: CSVQRSTDTQYF.

In this sample, this clone turned up once. The chain employs TRBV27 and TRBJ2-5, with D possibly called TRBD1 or TRBD2 (6 bases each). Trimming cost V 2 bases and J 1 base, with 8 bases left between them. Germline V gene sequence: CDR1 MNHEY, CDR2 SMNVEV (reference sequence). The CDR3 has 14 amino acids. The CDR3 DNA is TGTGCCAGCAGTTTAGGAGGGGGCCAAGAGACCCAGTACTTC. As protein: CASSLGGGQETQYF.

The chain uses TRBV7-3 and TRBJ1-3; no firm D call. There are 14 residues in the CDR3. Per the germline V gene, CDR1 is SGHTA and CDR2 is FQGTGA. Trimming removed 9 bases from V and 3 bases from J, with 15 bases in between. CDR3 bases: TGTGCCAGTTTTAGAGAGGGTGGTGGAAACACCATATATTTT. It yields the protein CASFREGGGNTIYF.

This chain uses TRBV20-1 with TRBJ2-1, with TRBD2 matching over 9 bases. V shed 3 bases and J 5 bases; nucleotides not matched to a gene: 8. This CDR3 has 15 amino acids. Germline CDR1 and CDR2: DFQATT and SNEGSKA (reference sequence). The DNA of the CDR3 is TGCAGTGCTAGTCGTAGCGGGGGACAGCACAATGAGCAGTTCTTC. As protein: CSASRSGGQHNEQFF.

The chain carries TRBV3-1 (or the pseudogene TRBV3-2) and TRBJ2-7; D is possibly TRBD1 (6 bases). Trimming removed 3 bases at V and 0 bases at J, with 18 bases between. The length of the CDR3 is 17 residues. Germline-derived CDR1 and CDR2 are LGHDT and YNNKEL (reference sequence). CDR3: CASSQALRGGHSYEQYF. In DNA, the CDR3 is TGTGCCAGCAGCCAGGCCCTCAGGGGCGGACACTCCTACGAGCAGTACTTC.

The chain carries TRBV13 and TRBJ1-1; no definite D call. This CDR3 has 14 residues. Germline V lookup: CDR1 PRHDT, CDR2 FYEKMQ (reference sequence). With 3 bases removed from V and 1 base from J, the gap between germline ends came to 9 bases. In DNA, the CDR3 is TGTGCCAGCAGCTTCGGAACAGAGAACACTGAAGCTTTCTTT. This encodes CASSFGTENTEAFF.

The CDR3 loop reads CASIGGTGGLGQPQHF. The DNA of the CDR3 is TGTGCCAGTATAGGTGGGACAGGGGGCTTGGGTCAGCCCCAGCATTTT. This chain links TRBV19 with TRBJ1-5; TRBD1 aligns across 12 bases. The V gene end was trimmed by 7 bases and the J gene end by 6 bases; junction bases not matched to a gene: 10. CDR3 length: 16 residues. Germline CDR1 and CDR2: LNHDA and SQIVND (reference sequence).

This chain uses TRBV28 with TRBJ2-3; D ambiguous. CDR3 size: 10 residues. Per the germline V gene, CDR1 is MDHEN and CDR2 is SYDVKM. V lost 11 bases and J 5 bases, leaving 8 bases between the germline ends. The CDR3 region is CAGEQDTQYF. CDR3 in DNA: TGTGCCGGAGAACAAGATACGCAGTATTTT.

The rearrangement uses TRBV12-3 or TRBV12-4 and TRBJ2-5; D perhaps matches TRBD2 (5 bases). This CDR3 has 13 residues. V lost 2 bases and J 2 bases, leaving 6 bases between the germline ends. CDR3 in DNA: TGTGCCAGCAGTTTAAGCGGACAAGAGACCCAGTACTTC. This encodes CASSLSGQETQYF.

The DNA of the CDR3 is TGCGCCAGCAGCTTGGACTTCGGTCCTGGAAACACCATATATTTT. It encodes CASSLDFGPGNTIYF. The chain joins TRBV5-1 to TRBJ1-3; D gene ambiguous. This CDR3 has 15 amino acids. CDR1 is SGHRS, CDR2 YFSETQ, per germline. The V and J ends lost 0 bases and 2 bases respectively, with 9 bases between them.

The chain is built from TRBV7-9 and TRBJ1-2; D is uncertain. The CDR3 loop spans 11 amino acids. Germline V gene lookup returns CDR1 SEHNR and CDR2 FQNEAQ (reference sequence). V was trimmed by 4 bases and J by 3 bases, leaving 3 bases between them. As DNA, the CDR3 is TGTGCCAGCAGCTATTACTATGGCTACACCTTC. Protein sequence: CASSYYYGYTF.

The rearrangement joins TRBV6-6 to TRBJ1-5; a weak D match, TRBD1 (6 bases). Germline V gene sequence: CDR1 MNHNY, CDR2 SVGAGI (reference sequence). The germline V and J ends were trimmed by 5 bases and 0 bases, with 11 bases remaining between them. This CDR3 contains 15 residues. The CDR3 DNA sequence: TGTGCCAGCAGTCCCACAGGGTATAGCAATCAGCCCCAGCATTTT. This codes for CASSPTGYSNQPQHF.

V and J are TRBV6-1 and TRBJ1-1; possibly TRBD1 for D (5 bases). V was trimmed by 2 bases and J by 10 bases, leaving 17 bases between them. Germline assignment: CDR1 MNHNS and CDR2 SASEGT. This CDR3 is built from 14 residues. The CDR3 loop reads CASSEIAGAAAAFF. CDR3 nucleotides: TGTGCCAGCAGTGAAATCGCTGGGGCGGCAGCAGCTTTCTTT.

The V call is TRBV19, the J call TRBJ2-3; D may be TRBD1 (5 bases). The germline gives CDR1 LNHDA, CDR2 SQIVND (reference sequence). Between the trimmed V and J ends, which lost 5 bases and 4 bases, there was a span of 10 bases. The CDR3 covers 13 residues. The CDR3 spells CASSLGLADTQYF. The CDR3 DNA is TGTGCCAGTAGTTTGGGGCTCGCAGATACGCAGTATTTT.

Here the CDR3 reads CATRAPQGLSGANVLTF. DNA for the CDR3: TGTGCCACCCGCGCCCCGCAGGGTCTCTCTGGGGCCAACGTCCTGACTTTC. This chain links TRBV10-3 with TRBJ2-6, with TRBD1 as a possible D gene (5 bases). This CDR3 has 17 residues. The germline V and J ends were trimmed by 10 bases and 0 bases, with 19 bases remaining between them. Germline V CDR1 and CDR2: ENHRY, SYGVKD.

The gene calls are TRBV6-4 and TRBJ1-1, with TRBD1 identical over 7 bases. Germline V gene data show CDR1 as MRHNA and CDR2 as SNTAGT. The CDR3 consists of 14 residues. V gave up 6 bases and J gave up 4 bases; unmatched junction bases: 8. CDR3 nucleotide sequence: TGTGCCAGCAGCGCAGACAGGGTGGGCACTGAAGCTTTCTTT. Protein sequence: CASSADRVGTEAFF.

This chain uses TRBV5-1 with TRBJ1-1, with 8 bases fitting TRBD1. The germline V gene encodes CDR1 SGHRS and CDR2 YFSETQ. The CDR3 spans 15 residues. The J segment lost 6 bases and the V segment lost 0 bases, leaving 7 bases of the junction unmatched. The CDR3: CASSLDGQGAAEAFF. The CDR3, as DNA: TGCGCCAGCAGCTTGGACGGACAGGGTGCGGCTGAAGCTTTCTTT. The whole variable domain, filled in from reference TRBV5-1 and TRBJ1-1, reads KAGVTQTPRYLIKTRGQQVTLSCSPISGHRSVSWYQQTPGQGLQFLFEYFSETQRNKGNFPGRFSGRQFSNSRSEMNVSTLELGDSALYLCASSLDGQGAAEAFFGQGTRLTVV.

V is TRBV5-8 and J is TRBJ1-1; D perhaps matches TRBD1 (6 bases). CDR3 length equals 13 residues. Germline V CDR1 and CDR2: SGHTS, YDEGEE. With 1 base removed from V and 10 bases from J, the gap between germline ends came to 14 bases. CDR3 DNA: TGTGCCAGCAGCTTGATACAGGACAGTGTAGCTTTCTTT. Protein: CASSLIQDSVAFF. The complete variable domain, with remaining parts taken from reference TRBV5-8 and TRBJ1-1, reads EAGVTQSPTHLIKTRGQQATLRCSPISGHTSVYWYQQALGLGLQFLLWYDEGEERNRGNFPPRFSGRQFPNYSSELNVNALELEDSALYLCASSLIQDSVAFFGQGTRLTVV.

The V call is TRBV6-5, the J call TRBJ2-3, with a possible D match to TRBD1 (5 bases). Germline CDR1 MNHEY, CDR2 SVGAGI. Between the trimmed V and J ends, which lost 4 bases and 7 bases, there was a span of 15 bases. This CDR3 has 14 amino acids. CDR3 bases: TGTGCCAGCAGTTTGACAGACGTGGGAAATACGCAGTATTTT. Its translation is CASSLTDVGNTQYF.

The genes are TRBV7-9 and TRBJ1-2; 8 bases align to TRBD1. Trimming took 4 bases from V and 8 from J; bases not matched to a gene: 15. This CDR3 comprises 16 residues. The germline gives CDR1 SEHNR, CDR2 FQNEAQ (reference sequence). CDR3 DNA sequence: TGTGCCAGCAGCTATCCGACAGGGGCTGCCCTCGGGGGCTACACCTTC. The encoded protein is CASSYPTGAALGGYTF.